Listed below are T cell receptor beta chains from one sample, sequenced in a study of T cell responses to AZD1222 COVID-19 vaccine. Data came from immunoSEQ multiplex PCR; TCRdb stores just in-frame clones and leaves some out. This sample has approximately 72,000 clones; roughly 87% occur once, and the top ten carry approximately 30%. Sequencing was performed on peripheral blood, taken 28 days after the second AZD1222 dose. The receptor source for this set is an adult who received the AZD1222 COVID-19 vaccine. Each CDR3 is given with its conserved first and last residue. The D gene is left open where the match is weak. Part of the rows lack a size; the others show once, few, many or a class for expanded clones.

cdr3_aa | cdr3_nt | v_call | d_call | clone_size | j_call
CASSSSGRALEQFF | TGTGCCAGCAGCTCCAGCGGGAGGGCCTTAGAGCAGTTCTTC | TRBV7-9 | TRBD2 | few | TRBJ2-1
CASSSRQGGKDTQYF | TGTGCCAGCAGCTCCCGACAGGGGGGGAAAGATACGCAGTATTTT | TRBV7-3 | TRBD1 | NA | TRBJ2-3
CASSQNSLNEQFF | TGTGCCAGCAGCCAAAACAGCCTAAATGAGCAGTTCTTC | TRBV14 | NA | NA | TRBJ2-1
CASAPMGTTHGSPLHF | TGTGCCAGCGCCCCCATGGGGACTACGCATGGTTCACCCCTCCACTTT | TRBV2 | NA | NA | TRBJ1-6
CASSLEREFYNEQFF | TGTGCCAGCAGCTTAGAGAGGGAGTTCTACAATGAGCAGTTCTTC | TRBV7-6 | NA | NA | TRBJ2-1
CASSSTTSGPGETQYF | TGCGCCAGCAGCTCCACGACTAGCGGCCCAGGGGAGACCCAGTACTTC | TRBV5-1 | TRBD2 | NA | TRBJ2-5
CSVEVGSEVKEGFF | TGCAGCGTTGAAGTAGGGAGCGAGGTCAAGGAGGGTTTCTTT | TRBV29-1 | NA | NA | TRBJ1-1
CSARLFNEQFF | TGCAGTGCTAGACTATTCAATGAGCAGTTCTTC | TRBV20-1 | NA | NA | TRBJ2-1
CASSLIPGTGGLVTEAFF | TGCGCCAGCAGCTTGATCCCCGGGACAGGGGGACTGGTGACTGAAGCTTTCTTT | TRBV5-1 | TRBD1 | NA | TRBJ1-1
CASSLGVRSPLHF | TGTGCCAGCAGTTTAGGGGTACGGTCACCCCTCCACTTT | TRBV28 | NA | NA | TRBJ1-6
CASSLVSAGDTEAFF | TGTGCCAGCAGCTTGGTAAGCGCGGGGGACACTGAAGCTTTCTTT | TRBV5-5 | NA | NA | TRBJ1-1
CASKRSGQETQYF | TGCGCCAGCAAACGGAGCGGCCAAGAGACCCAGTACTTC | TRBV4-1 | NA | NA | TRBJ2-5
CASSLGRTGGHTQYF | TGTGCCAGCAGCTTGGGACGGACCGGGGGACATACGCAGTATTTT | TRBV11-2 | NA | NA | TRBJ2-3
CASSVQPGDAYEQYF | TGTGCCAGCAGTGTACAGCCAGGGGACGCCTACGAGCAGTACTTC | TRBV6-4 | NA | NA | TRBJ2-7
CASSSATGLNTEAFF | TGTGCCAGCAGCTCCGCGACAGGGCTGAACACTGAAGCTTTCTTT | TRBV5-4 | TRBD1 | NA | TRBJ1-1
CASSPGTSGRAFSDTQYF | TGTGCCAGCAGCCCAGGGACTAGCGGGAGGGCCTTTAGTGATACGCAGTATTTT | TRBV14 | TRBD2 | NA | TRBJ2-3